This T cell receptor beta chain was obtained from a study of blood T cell repertoires in COVID-19. The data were produced by immunoSEQ multiplex PCR, yet TCRdb's version contains in-frame clones alone and is incomplete. The sample carries some 130,000 clones, about four fifths recorded once. Germline V gene lookup returns CDR1 MNHEY and CDR2 SVGEGT. The germline V and J ends were trimmed by 2 bases and 1 base, with 15 bases remaining between them. This CDR3 comprises 16 residues. V gene TRBV6-2 or TRBV6-3 combines with J gene TRBJ2-7; tentative D call: TRBD2 (6 bases). The specimen was peripheral blood. The TCR sequence derives from a young woman who had recovered from COVID-19. The CDR3 bases are TGTGCCAGCAGTTACGCCCGGGACTCCGGGTCCTACGAGCAGTACTTC. It codes for CASSYARDSGSYEQYF.